What follows is one T cell receptor (beta chain) and its context. After removal of 6 bases from V and 0 bases from J, the junction contained 7 bases not matched to a gene. Germline V CDR1 and CDR2: SNHLY, FYNNEI. The CDR3 is made up of 17 amino acids. The sample is drawn from a study of cytomegalovirus exposure and HLA in healthy donors. The PCR made use of 60 Vbeta and 13 Jbeta primers. Produced via immunoSEQ multiplex PCR; TCRdb's table is partial and in-frame only. This table has tens of thousands of clones, 53% appearing once. The V gene is TRBV2, the J gene TRBJ2-6; TRBD2 aligns across 8 bases. The sequenced material came from PBMCs. The receptor was derived from a woman between 40 and 50 years old in good health and CMV-seropositive. CDR3 DNA sequence: TGTGCCAGCAGCCCGGGGGGGAGTGGCTCTGGGGCCAACGTCCTGACTTTC. It yields the protein CASSPGGSGSGANVLTF.